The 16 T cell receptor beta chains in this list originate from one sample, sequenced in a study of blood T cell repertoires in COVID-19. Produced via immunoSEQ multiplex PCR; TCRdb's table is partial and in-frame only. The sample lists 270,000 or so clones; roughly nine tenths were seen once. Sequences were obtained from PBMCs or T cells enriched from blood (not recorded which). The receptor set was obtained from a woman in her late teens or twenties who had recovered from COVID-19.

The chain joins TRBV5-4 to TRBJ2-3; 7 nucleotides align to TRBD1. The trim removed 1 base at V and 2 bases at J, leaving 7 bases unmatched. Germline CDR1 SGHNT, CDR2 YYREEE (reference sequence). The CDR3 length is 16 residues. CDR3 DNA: TGTGCCAGCAGCTTGACTAGGGGGCGCAACACAGATACGCAGTATTTT. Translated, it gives CASSLTRGRNTDTQYF.

CDR3 amino acids: CAISAGTGGLQPQHF. For the CDR3, the DNA is TGTGCCATCAGTGCCGGGACAGGGGGCCTTCAGCCCCAGCATTTT. The J gene is TRBJ1-5, the V gene TRBV10-3; 12 bases align to TRBD1. The V segment lost 4 bases and the J segment 6 bases; nucleotides outside the gene matches: 4. The CDR3 length is 15 residues. Germline V lookup: CDR1 ENHRY, CDR2 SYGVKD.

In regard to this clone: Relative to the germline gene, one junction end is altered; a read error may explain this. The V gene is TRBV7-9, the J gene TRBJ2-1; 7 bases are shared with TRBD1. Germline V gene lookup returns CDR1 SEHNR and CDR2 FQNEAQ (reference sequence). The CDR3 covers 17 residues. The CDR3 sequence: CASSLALGTDVYNEQFF. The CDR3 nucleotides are TGTGCCAGCAGCCTAGCTCTCGGGACAGACGTCTACAATGAGCAGTTCTTC.

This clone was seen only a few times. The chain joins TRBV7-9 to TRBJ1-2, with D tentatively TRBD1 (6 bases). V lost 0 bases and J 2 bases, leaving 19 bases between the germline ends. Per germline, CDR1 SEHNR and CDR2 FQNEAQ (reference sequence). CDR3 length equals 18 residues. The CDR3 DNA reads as TGTGCCAGCAGCTTAGCGCGTGGCAGGGGCATGGCGAACTATGGCTACACCTTC. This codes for CASSLARGRGMANYGYTF.

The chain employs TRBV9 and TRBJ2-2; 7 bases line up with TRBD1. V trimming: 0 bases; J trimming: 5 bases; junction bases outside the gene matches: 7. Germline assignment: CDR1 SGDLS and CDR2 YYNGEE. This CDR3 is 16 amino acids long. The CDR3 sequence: CASSVDPGGTTGELFF. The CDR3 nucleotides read TGTGCCAGCAGCGTAGATCCAGGGGGTACGACCGGGGAGCTGTTTTTT.

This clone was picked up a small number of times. The CDR3 DNA reads TGTGCCAGCAGCCGCGGCACAGGGGGAATGGGATGGGAGCAGTACTTC. Translating gives CASSRGTGGMGWEQYF. V and J are TRBV7-9 and TRBJ2-7; 8 bases map to TRBD1. Germline CDR1 is SEHNR and CDR2 is FQNEAQ (reference sequence). The V and J ends lost 5 bases and 7 bases, in that order; junction bases with no gene match: 16. The length of the CDR3 is 16 residues.

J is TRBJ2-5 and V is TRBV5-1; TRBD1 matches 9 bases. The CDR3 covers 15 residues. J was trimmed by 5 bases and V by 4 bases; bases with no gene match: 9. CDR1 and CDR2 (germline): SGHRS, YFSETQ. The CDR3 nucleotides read TGCGCCAGCAGCGGAACAGGGGGCGCGGGGGAGACCCAGTACTTC. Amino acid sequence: CASSGTGGAGETQYF.

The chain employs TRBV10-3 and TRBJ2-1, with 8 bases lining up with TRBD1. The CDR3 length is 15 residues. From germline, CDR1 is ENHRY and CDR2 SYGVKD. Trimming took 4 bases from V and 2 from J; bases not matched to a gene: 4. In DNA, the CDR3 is TGTGCCATCAGTGTCCGGGACAGGACCTACAATGAGCAGTTCTTC. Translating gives CAISVRDRTYNEQFF.

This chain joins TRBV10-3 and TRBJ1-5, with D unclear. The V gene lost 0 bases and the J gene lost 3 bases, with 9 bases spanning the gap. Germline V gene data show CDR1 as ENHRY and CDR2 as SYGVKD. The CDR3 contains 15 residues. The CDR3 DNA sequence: TGTGCCATCAGTGAGTCAAGGGAGGCCAATCAGCCCCAGCATTTT. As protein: CAISESREANQPQHF.

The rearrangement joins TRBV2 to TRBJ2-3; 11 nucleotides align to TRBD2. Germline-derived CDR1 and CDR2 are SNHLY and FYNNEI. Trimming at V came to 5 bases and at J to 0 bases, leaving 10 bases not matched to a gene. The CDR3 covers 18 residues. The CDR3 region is CASSPTSGSAASTDTQYF. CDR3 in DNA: TGTGCCAGCAGTCCCACTAGCGGGAGCGCCGCTAGCACAGATACGCAGTATTTT. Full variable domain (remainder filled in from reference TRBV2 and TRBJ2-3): EPEVTQTPSHQVTQMGQEVILRCVPISNHLYFYWYRQILGQKVEFLVSFYNNEISEKSEIFDDQFSVERPDGSNFTLKIRSTKLEDSAMYFCASSPTSGSAASTDTQYFGPGTRLTVL.

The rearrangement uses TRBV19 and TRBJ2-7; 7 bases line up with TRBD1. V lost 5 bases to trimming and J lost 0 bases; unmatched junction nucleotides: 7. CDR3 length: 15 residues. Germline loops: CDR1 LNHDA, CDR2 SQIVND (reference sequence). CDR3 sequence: CASSQTRDSSYEQYF. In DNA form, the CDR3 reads TGTGCCAGTAGTCAGACCCGGGACAGCTCCTACGAGCAGTACTTC.

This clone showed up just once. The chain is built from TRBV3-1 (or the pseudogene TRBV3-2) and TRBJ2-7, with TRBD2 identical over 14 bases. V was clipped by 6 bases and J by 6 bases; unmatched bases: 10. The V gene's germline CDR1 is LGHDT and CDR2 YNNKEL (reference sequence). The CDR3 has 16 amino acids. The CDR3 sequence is CASSPGLAGVVTEQYF. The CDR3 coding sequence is TGTGCCAGCAGTCCGGGACTAGCGGGAGTTGTGACCGAGCAGTACTTC.

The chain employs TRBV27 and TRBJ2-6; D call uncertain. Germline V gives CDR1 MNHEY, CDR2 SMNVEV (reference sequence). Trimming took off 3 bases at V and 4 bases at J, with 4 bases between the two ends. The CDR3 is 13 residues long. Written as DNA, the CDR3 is TGTGCCAGCAGTTTCTCCGGGGCCAACGTCCTGACTTTC. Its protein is CASSFSGANVLTF.

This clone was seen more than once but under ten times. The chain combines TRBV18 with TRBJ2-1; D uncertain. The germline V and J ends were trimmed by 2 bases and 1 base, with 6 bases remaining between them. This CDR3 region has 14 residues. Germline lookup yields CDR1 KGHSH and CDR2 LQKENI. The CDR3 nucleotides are TGTGCCAGCTCACCAGAGAGGTCCTACAATGAGCAGTTCTTC. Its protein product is CASSPERSYNEQFF.

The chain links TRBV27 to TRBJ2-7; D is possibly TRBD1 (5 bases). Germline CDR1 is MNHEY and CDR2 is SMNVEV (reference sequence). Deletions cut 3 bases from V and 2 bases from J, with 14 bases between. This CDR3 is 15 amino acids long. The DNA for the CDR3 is TGTGCCAGCAGTTTTGGACACCTTGCAACCTACGAGCAGTACTTC. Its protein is CASSFGHLATYEQYF.

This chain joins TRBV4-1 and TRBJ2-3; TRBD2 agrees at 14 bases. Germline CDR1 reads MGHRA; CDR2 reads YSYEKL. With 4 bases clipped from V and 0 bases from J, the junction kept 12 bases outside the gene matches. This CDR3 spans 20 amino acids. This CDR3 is CASSPLVPGLAGDSTDTQYF. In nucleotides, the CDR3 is TGCGCCAGCAGCCCCTTAGTCCCGGGACTAGCGGGAGACAGCACAGATACGCAGTATTTT.